This T cell receptor beta chain was documented in a study of T cell changes during pregnancy in multiple sclerosis. This CDR3 spans 15 amino acids. The germline CDR1 and CDR2 sequences are MGHDK and SYGVNS. The V gene lost 5 bases and the J gene lost 3 bases, with 17 bases spanning the gap. Profiled with immunoSEQ multiplex PCR; TCRdb holds only in-frame clones, not every one. The repertoire holds tens of thousands of clones, with 91% as singletons. The clonotype comes from a female donor in good health, serving as a control in a pregnancy study. Some clones in this sample may be carry-over from other donors' samples. This material consisted of PBMCs, taken in the first trimester of pregnancy. The J gene is TRBJ2-7, the V gene TRBV25-1; TRBD1 might be the D (6 bases). The CDR3 region is CASSQTNRDYYEQYF. CDR3 nucleotide sequence: TGTGCCAGCAGTCAGACAAACAGGGATTACTACGAGCAGTACTTC.